Shown below are 21 T cell receptor beta chains from a single sample sequenced in a study of blood T cell repertoires in COVID-19 (dated by TCRdb to 2020 to 2022). The protocol used for the library was the immunoSEQ multiplex PCR assay. TCRdb limited this immuneACCESS table to in-frame rearrangements with V and J called. A share of clones is missing; checked studies link under half to unresolved V genes, and the rest is unexplained. The sample yields some 130,000 clones; about 75% were counted once. Together, the top ten hold about a fifth of the sample. Material for sequencing was peripheral blood. These receptors were collected from a man of 80 years or more with acute or convalescent COVID-19.

This clone appeared many times. The V and J genes are TRBV5-6 and TRBJ1-2; the match to TRBD1 covers 11 bases. This CDR3 has 15 residues. Germline V lookup: CDR1 SGHDT, CDR2 YYEEEE. V was clipped by 4 bases and J by 4 bases; unmatched bases: 6. The CDR3 here is CASSPDRGRSYGYTF. The CDR3 DNA follows: TGTGCCAGCAGCCCGGACAGGGGGCGCTCCTATGGCTACACCTTC. Using reference TRBV5-6 and TRBJ1-2 for the parts outside the CDR3, the full variable domain is DAGVTQSPTHLIKTRGQQVTLRCSPKSGHDTVSWYQQALGQGPQFIFQYYEEEERQRGNFPDRFSGHQFPNYSSELNVNALLLGDSALYLCASSPDRGRSYGYTFGSGTRLTVV.

This chain connects TRBV5-6 to TRBJ1-6, with 9 bases lining up with TRBD1. This CDR3 region has 14 residues. Germline assignment: CDR1 SGHDT and CDR2 YYEEEE. V trimming: 4 bases; J trimming: 6 bases; junction bases outside the gene matches: 2. CDR3 nucleotides: TGTGCCAGCAGCCCGGACAGGGGTAATTCACCCCTCCACTTT. This translates into CASSPDRGNSPLHF.

The gene calls are TRBV4-2 and TRBJ2-5; 14 positions agree with TRBD2. CDR3 length: 17 amino acids. Germline V gives CDR1 LGHNA, CDR2 YNFKEQ. Losses at the gene ends were 4 bases for V and 1 base for J; bases not matched to a gene: 5. CDR3 bases: TGTGCCAGCAGCCGGGCGGGACTAGCGGGGGTCCAAGAGACCCAGTACTTC. Translated, it gives CASSRAGLAGVQETQYF.

In this sample, this clone turned up a few times. V and J are TRBV25-1 and TRBJ1-2; TRBD1 agrees at 7 bases. The V gene's germline CDR1 is MGHDK and CDR2 SYGVNS. CDR3 length: 12 residues. V lost 4 bases, J lost 4 bases, and 0 bases stayed unmatched. CDR3 loop: CASSGDSYGYTF. DNA of the CDR3: TGTGCCAGCAGTGGGGACAGCTATGGCTACACCTTC.

This CDR3 is CASSFRGYEQYF. The CDR3, as DNA: TGTGCCAGCAGCTTTCGAGGCTACGAGCAGTACTTC. The chain recombines TRBV7-8 with TRBJ2-7; D is unclear. This CDR3 is 12 amino acids long. Germline CDR1 SGHVS, CDR2 FQNEAQ. The V and J ends lost 3 bases and 3 bases respectively, with 6 bases between them.

There are a few counts of this clone. The chain recombines TRBV27 with TRBJ2-1; TRBD2 matches at 10 bases. This CDR3 comprises 15 residues. Germline CDR1 reads MNHEY; CDR2 reads SMNVEV (reference sequence). Trimming cost V 0 bases and J 8 bases; bases outside gene matches: 4. The CDR3 region has the DNA TGTGCCAGCAGTTTATCTCTAGCGGGGGTGCATGAGCAGTTCTTC. Its protein is CASSLSLAGVHEQFF.

V is TRBV5-1 and J is TRBJ2-3; 10 bases map to TRBD2. The germline V gene has CDR1 SGHRS and CDR2 YFSETQ. The ends lost 3 bases at V and 0 bases at J; junction bases unmatched: 4. This CDR3 spans 16 amino acids. CDR3 region: CASSYGLAASTDTQYF. CDR3 DNA sequence: TGCGCCAGCAGCTATGGACTAGCGGCTAGCACAGATACGCAGTATTTT. The full variable domain, with the rest looked up from reference TRBV5-1 and TRBJ2-3, is KAGVTQTPRYLIKTRGQQVTLSCSPISGHRSVSWYQQTPGQGLQFLFEYFSETQRNKGNFPGRFSGRQFSNSRSEMNVSTLELGDSALYLCASSYGLAASTDTQYFGPGTRLTVL.

V is TRBV5-4 and J is TRBJ2-3; 8 bases fit TRBD2. The V segment lost 0 bases and the J segment 4 bases; nucleotides outside the gene matches: 10. The CDR3 length is 17 residues. Per germline, CDR1 SGHNT and CDR2 YYREEE (reference sequence). DNA of the CDR3: TGTGCCAGCAGCTTGGGTATCCGGCGGGGGGCCCCAGATACGCAGTATTTT. As protein: CASSLGIRRGAPDTQYF.

In this sample, this clone turned up a few times. The J gene is TRBJ2-1, the V gene TRBV7-2; the match to TRBD2 covers 10 bases. There are 19 residues in the CDR3. The germline CDR1 and CDR2 sequences are SGHTA and FQGNSA. V lost 3 bases and J lost 0; bases outside the gene matches: 11. The CDR3 DNA reads as TGTGCCAGCAGCTTTGGGGGTCTAGCGGGGGCGAGCTCCTACAATGAGCAGTTCTTC. This sequence encodes CASSFGGLAGASSYNEQFF. Based on the CDR3 plus reference TRBV7-2 and TRBJ2-1, the full variable domain is GAGVSQSPSNKVTEKGKDVELRCDPISGHTALYWYRQSLGQGLEFLIYFQGNSAPDKSGLPSDRFSAERTGGSVSTLTIQRTQQEDSAVYLCASSFGGLAGASSYNEQFFGPGTRLTVL.

The rearrangement uses TRBV6-6 and TRBJ1-2, with 12 bases fitting TRBD1. The trim removed 5 bases at V and 4 bases at J, leaving 5 bases unmatched. The germline gives CDR1 MNHNY, CDR2 SVGAGI (reference sequence). The CDR3 totals 15 residues. In DNA, the CDR3 is TGTGCCAGCAGTAAAGGGACAGGGGGCTTCTATGGCTACACCTTC. Its translation is CASSKGTGGFYGYTF.

V is TRBV10-3 and J is TRBJ1-2; 10 positions agree with TRBD1. CDR3 length: 15 amino acids. The junction had 7 bases not matched to a gene; V was cut back by 3 bases and J by 6 bases. Germline assignment: CDR1 ENHRY and CDR2 SYGVKD. The CDR3 DNA reads TGTGCCATCAGTGACGCGGGGGGGACAGGGGATGGCTACACCTTC. As protein: CAISDAGGTGDGYTF.

This clone has ten or more counts. This chain joins TRBV5-1 and TRBJ2-5; TRBD1 aligns across 9 bases. The CDR3 is made up of 15 amino acids. J gave up 5 bases and V 4 bases, and 9 bases lay outside the gene matches. Per the germline V gene, CDR1 is SGHRS and CDR2 is YFSETQ. CDR3 protein: CASSPGTGTGETQYF. CDR3 sequence (DNA): TGCGCCAGCAGCCCCGGAACCGGGACAGGGGAGACCCAGTACTTC. The whole variable domain, filled in from reference TRBV5-1 and TRBJ2-5, reads KAGVTQTPRYLIKTRGQQVTLSCSPISGHRSVSWYQQTPGQGLQFLFEYFSETQRNKGNFPGRFSGRQFSNSRSEMNVSTLELGDSALYLCASSPGTGTGETQYFGPGTRLLVL.

This rearrangement joins TRBV6-5 to TRBJ2-1, with TRBD2 as a possible D gene (5 bases). Trimming shortened V by 6 bases and J by 7 bases, and 7 bases separated the two germline ends. The germline gives CDR1 MNHEY, CDR2 SVGAGI. This CDR3 comprises 11 residues. The CDR3 here is CASREENEQFF. In nucleotides, the CDR3 is TGTGCCAGCAGGGAGGAGAATGAGCAGTTCTTC.

This clone was seen once. V is TRBV10-3 and J is TRBJ1-5; 8 nucleotides line up with TRBD1. This CDR3 is built from 15 residues. With V trimmed by 3 bases and J by 7 bases, 8 bases remained unmatched. CDR1 and CDR2 (germline): ENHRY, SYGVKD. The CDR3 is CAISEGDRLRQPQHF. The CDR3 DNA sequence: TGTGCCATCAGTGAAGGGGACAGGTTAAGGCAGCCCCAGCATTTT.

This clone was found once. This chain connects TRBV6-5 to TRBJ1-1; tentatively, D is TRBD1 (6 bases). Germline CDR1 reads MNHEY; CDR2 reads SVGAGI. This CDR3 spans 16 amino acids. The ends were cut back, 2 bases at V and 4 bases at J, with 17 bases in the middle. Written as DNA, the CDR3 is TGTGCCAGCAGTTACCCGGAGGGGGGGCTCGGCACTGAAGCTTTCTTT. It yields the protein CASSYPEGGLGTEAFF.

The J gene is TRBJ2-1, the V gene TRBV6-5; 11 bases are shared with TRBD2. The CDR3 runs to 15 residues. Losses at the gene ends were 7 bases for V and 7 bases for J; bases not matched to a gene: 9. From germline, CDR1 is MNHEY and CDR2 SVGAGI. The CDR3 bases are TGTGCCAGCAAACCCGGGACTAGCGGTGCGAATGAGCAGTTCTTC. It codes for CASKPGTSGANEQFF.

This clone was picked up a small number of times. The rearrangement uses TRBV11-2 and TRBJ1-1; no definite D call. CDR3 length: 12 amino acids. V lost 3 bases and J 5 bases, leaving 7 bases between the germline ends. From germline, CDR1 is SGHAT and CDR2 FQNNGV. Here the CDR3 reads CASSFSETEAFF. The CDR3 region has the DNA TGTGCCAGCAGCTTTTCGGAGACTGAAGCTTTCTTT.

The chain joins TRBV6-2 or TRBV6-3 to TRBJ1-5, with TRBD1 as a possible D gene (6 bases). This CDR3 is 15 amino acids long. The V and J ends lost 4 bases and 2 bases respectively, with 12 bases between them. The V gene's germline CDR1 is MNHEY and CDR2 SVGEGT. CDR3 loop: CASSLRTVGNQPQHF. Here the CDR3 DNA reads TGTGCCAGCAGTTTAAGGACAGTTGGCAATCAGCCCCAGCATTTT.

This chain uses TRBV28 with TRBJ1-5; possibly TRBD1 for D (6 bases). Germline V gives CDR1 MDHEN, CDR2 SYDVKM. CDR3 length: 14 residues. V was shortened by 7 bases and J by 0 bases, with 10 bases between the two germline ends. Written as DNA, the CDR3 is TGTGCCAGCAACCAGGGGCTTAGCAATCAGCCCCAGCATTTT. Translating it yields CASNQGLSNQPQHF. The variable domain in full, completed from reference TRBV28 and TRBJ1-5, reads DVKVTQSSRYLVKRTGEKVFLECVQDMDHENMFWYRQDPGLGLRLIYFSYDVKMKEKGDIPEGYSVSREKKERFSLILESASTNQTSMYLCASNQGLSNQPQHFGDGTRLSIL.

Comments on this clone: This sample includes further DNA sequences coding for the same CDR3. V usage is TRBV11-2 and J usage is TRBJ1-1, with D maybe TRBD1 (6 bases). Trimming left V 1 base short and J 1 base short, with 7 bases between. The germline V gene encodes CDR1 SGHAT and CDR2 FQNNGV. The CDR3 loop spans 14 amino acids. The CDR3 DNA reads TGTGCCAGCAGCTTAGGACAGGCGAACACTGAAGCTTTCTTT. Translating gives CASSLGQANTEAFF.

The chain links TRBV18 to TRBJ2-2; D unresolved. Germline CDR1 KGHSH, CDR2 LQKENI. This CDR3 has 15 residues. V was shortened by 4 bases and J by 0 bases, with 9 bases between the two germline ends. For the CDR3, the DNA is TGTGCCAGCTCACAAGCGTTGGCGAACACCGGGGAGCTGTTTTTT. Its translation: CASSQALANTGELFF.